Listed below are T cell receptor beta chains from one sample, sequenced in a study of cytomegalovirus exposure and HLA in healthy donors. Here immunoSEQ multiplex PCR was the method, and the copy in TCRdb shows in-frame clones only, minus some. The sample carries 130,000 or so clones, roughly 70% recorded once. What was sequenced was PBMCs. The receptors derive from a middle-aged man in good health and CMV-seropositive. The CDR3 runs from the conserved cysteine through the conserved F or W. Fields, in order: J gene, V gene, CDR3 protein.

j_call: TRBJ1-5
v_call: TRBV6-5
cdr3_aa: CASRRNSNQPQHF

j_call: TRBJ1-1
v_call: TRBV10-3
cdr3_aa: CAIRRQGVNTEAFF

j_call: TRBJ2-5
v_call: TRBV28
cdr3_aa: CASRPDRVVKTQYF

j_call: TRBJ2-7
v_call: TRBV5-1
cdr3_aa: CASSRTGEPTYEQYF

j_call: TRBJ2-1
v_call: TRBV9
cdr3_aa: CASSVGSGIYNEQFF

j_call: TRBJ2-2
v_call: TRBV5-1
cdr3_aa: CASSFQVQAGELFF

j_call: TRBJ2-3
v_call: TRBV5-1
cdr3_aa: CASSWGGATDTQYF

j_call: TRBJ1-3
v_call: TRBV19
cdr3_aa: CASSGTGSGNTIYF

j_call: TRBJ2-7
v_call: TRBV7-9
cdr3_aa: CASGTSDYEQYF

j_call: TRBJ1-1
v_call: TRBV9
cdr3_aa: CASSPRGGQGVTEAFF

j_call: TRBJ2-5
v_call: TRBV28
cdr3_aa: CASSSLAGGSETQYF

j_call: TRBJ2-7
v_call: TRBV29-1
cdr3_aa: CSVWTGDTDEQYF